A selection of T cell receptor beta chains follows, all from one sample in a study of blood T cell repertoires in COVID-19. Measured with immunoSEQ multiplex PCR; TCRdb has only the in-frame clones, and not every one. The sample carries hundreds of thousands of clones, 85% to 90% recorded once. Sequences were obtained from peripheral blood. These TCRs come from a woman aged 25 to 39 with COVID-19, enrolled during active disease. Both conserved end residues are trimmed from each CDR3.

TRBV6-5	ASNANLDTQY
TRBV3-1/TRBV3-2	ASSPQVESYEQY
TRBV28	ASSLTGATNEKLF
TRBV6-5	ASSYSRGSYEQY
TRBV9	ASSARLASYEQY
TRBV7-2	ASSLKQGLVAEAF
TRBV18	ASSPPNQPQH
TRBV27	ASSTGVKGTDTQY
TRBV2	ASTFSGRETQY
TRBV10-1	ASSEAGVPYEQY
TRBV30	AWSVVGEQY
TRBV28	ASRPGQGTSYNSPLH
TRBV20-1	SASWTSHSYEQY
TRBV19	ASTPGLTYNEQF
TRBV7-6	ASSLGTGQSTIY
TRBV19	ASSTGTRFTGELF
TRBV5-4	ASSPGTGIRRETQY
TRBV19	ATSQLTDRGSPNYGYT
TRBV14	ASSAPGGSTEQY
TRBV25-1	ASSERGGPYNEQF
TRBV2	ASSSGYNSPLH
TRBV7-3	ASSLLGTTDTQY
TRBV19	ASKNSGTGVAGELF
TRBV28	ASSPWTGGTDTQY
TRBV30	AWSGTGSFTDTQY
TRBV7-9	ASSLGGTSVREKTQY
TRBV25-1	ASSAGRFGYT
TRBV6-5	ATTRGHSNQPQH
TRBV5-4	ASSLTGSGANVLT
TRBV14	ASSHRIVKGYT
TRBV7-8	ASSPQGGQSYEQY
TRBV4-3	ASSQGLGGGRNIQY
TRBV27	ASSSSDTHQPQH
TRBV29-1	SVDRGYGYT
TRBV27	ASRDRQGTYEQY
TRBV18	ASSPQSANTGELF
TRBV29-1	SAQDRMNTEAF
TRBV12-3/TRBV12-4	ASSLTGVGYT
TRBV9	ASSVGGINTIY
TRBV5-5	ASSLDPTYGYT
TRBV7-6	ASSLQAGAGANVLT
TRBV6-5	ASSERGNTIY
TRBV7-9	ASSPAVEQF
TRBV7-2	ASSLNGGLAGYNEQF
TRBV9	ASSVVTGDRNEQF
TRBV28	ASSLQGVNTGELF
TRBV7-9	ASSSPSRGEQY
TRBV6-1	ASSEEWRLRNTIY
TRBV30	AWSFWQEAYEQY
TRBV4-1	ASSVPTGTGAEAF
TRBV30	AASGNYEQY
TRBV10-2	ASSAFGGGYEQY
TRBV10-2	ATQGIGTEAF
TRBV6-4	ASSPLAGPTDTQY
TRBV12-5	ASGQPVPETKNIQY
TRBV5-4	ASSLASKGETQY
TRBV7-9	ASSQHTIGELF
TRBV5-1	ASSFRGAHEQY
TRBV10-3	AISDSPGTGVSKYSYNEQF
TRBV11-2	ASSLVGGYSGNTIY